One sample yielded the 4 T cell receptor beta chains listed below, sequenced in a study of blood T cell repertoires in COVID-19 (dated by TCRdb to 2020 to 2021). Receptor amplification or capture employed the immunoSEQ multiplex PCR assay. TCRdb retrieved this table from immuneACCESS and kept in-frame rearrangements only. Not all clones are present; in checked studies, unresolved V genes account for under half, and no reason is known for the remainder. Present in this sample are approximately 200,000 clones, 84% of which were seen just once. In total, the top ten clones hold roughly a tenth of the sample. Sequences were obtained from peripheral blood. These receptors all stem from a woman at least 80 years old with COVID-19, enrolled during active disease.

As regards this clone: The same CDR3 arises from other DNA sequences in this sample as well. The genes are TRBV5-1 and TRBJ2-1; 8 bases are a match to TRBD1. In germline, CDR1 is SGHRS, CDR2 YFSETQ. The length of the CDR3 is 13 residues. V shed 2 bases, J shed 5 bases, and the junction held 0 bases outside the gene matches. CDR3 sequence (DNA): TGCGCCAGCAGCTTACAGGGGGACAATGAGCAGTTCTTC. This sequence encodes CASSLQGDNEQFF.

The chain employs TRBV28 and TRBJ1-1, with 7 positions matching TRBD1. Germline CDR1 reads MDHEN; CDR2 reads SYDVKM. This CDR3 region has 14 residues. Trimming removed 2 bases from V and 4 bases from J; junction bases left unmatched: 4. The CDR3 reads CASSLAQGGTEAFF. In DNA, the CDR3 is TGTGCCAGCAGTTTAGCTCAGGGGGGCACTGAAGCTTTCTTT. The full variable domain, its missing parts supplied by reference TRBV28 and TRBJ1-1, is DVKVTQSSRYLVKRTGEKVFLECVQDMDHENMFWYRQDPGLGLRLIYFSYDVKMKEKGDIPEGYSVSREKKERFSLILESASTNQTSMYLCASSLAQGGTEAFFGQGTRLTVV.

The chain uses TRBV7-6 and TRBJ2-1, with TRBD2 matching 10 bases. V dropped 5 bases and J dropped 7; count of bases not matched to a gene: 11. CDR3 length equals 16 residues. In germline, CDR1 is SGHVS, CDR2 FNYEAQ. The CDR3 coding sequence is TGTGCCAGCAGCGAAGTAGCGGGGGGCCCCCAAAATGAGCAGTTCTTC. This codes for CASSEVAGGPQNEQFF. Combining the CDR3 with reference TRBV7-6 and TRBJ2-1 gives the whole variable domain GAGVSQSPRYKVTKRGQDVALRCDPISGHVSLYWYRQALGQGPEFLTYFNYEAQQDKSGLPNDRFSAERPEGSISTLTIQRTEQRDSAMYRCASSEVAGGPQNEQFFGPGTRLTVL.

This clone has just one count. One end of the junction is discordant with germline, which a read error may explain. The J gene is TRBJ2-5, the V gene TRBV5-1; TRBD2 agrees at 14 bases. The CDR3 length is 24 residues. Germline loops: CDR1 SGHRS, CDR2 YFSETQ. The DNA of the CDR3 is TGCGCCAGCAGCTTGGCTACCGGGACTAGCGGGGGAAAAGGGGCCCGAAGGGTGCAAGAGGCCCAGTACTTC. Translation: CASSLATGTSGGKGARRVQEAQYF.